The rows below give T cell receptor beta chains drawn from one sample of a study of CD8 T cells in Susac syndrome. One entry per CDR3 protein results from TCRdb running MiXCR on the immunoSEQ multiplex PCR reads. Of about 22,000 distinct CDR3 sequences listed, 93% are singletons. The source material was CD8+ T cells from PBMCs. The receptors come from a human donor in good health. Each CDR3 is given with its conserved first and last residue.

v_call: TRBV19; cdr3_length: 18; cdr3_aa: CASSIDRTSGSPGNEQFF
v_call: TRBV27; cdr3_length: 12; cdr3_aa: CASSPPAGELFF
v_call: TRBV6-2/TRBV6-3; cdr3_length: 14; cdr3_aa: CASSYAGFRYEQYF
v_call: TRBV7-9; cdr3_length: 14; cdr3_aa: CASSLQGIQETQYF
v_call: TRBV9; cdr3_length: 12; cdr3_aa: CASSVVGGELFF
v_call: TRBV2; cdr3_length: 17; cdr3_aa: CASSEWGSGTDYNEQFF
v_call: TRBV15; cdr3_length: 13; cdr3_aa: CATSRDGSSEAFF
v_call: TRBV11-2; cdr3_length: 15; cdr3_aa: CASSSDRGLHQPQHF
v_call: TRBV6-6; cdr3_length: 12; cdr3_aa: CASSKGDQPQHF
v_call: TRBV4-3; cdr3_length: 15; cdr3_aa: CASSQGTGLNQPQHF
v_call: TRBV29-1; cdr3_length: 17; cdr3_aa: CSVGSRDREAGANVLTF
v_call: TRBV27; cdr3_length: 13; cdr3_aa: CASSSGDSYEQYF
v_call: TRBV19; cdr3_length: 19; cdr3_aa: CASSIVFDIGSPNTGELFF
v_call: TRBV9; cdr3_length: 17; cdr3_aa: CASSVATEHQGLNTIYF
v_call: TRBV29-1; cdr3_length: 16; cdr3_aa: CSVEGDDRGVYNEQFF
v_call: TRBV9; cdr3_length: 16; cdr3_aa: CASSVATSGLTDTQYF
v_call: TRBV5-5; cdr3_length: 14; cdr3_aa: CASSLANQRDSKNF
v_call: TRBV5-6; cdr3_length: 14; cdr3_aa: CASSPGDSNYGYTF
v_call: TRBV4-1; cdr3_length: 15; cdr3_aa: CASSQDRSQIEEQYF
v_call: TRBV20-1; cdr3_length: 11; cdr3_aa: CSAKGIYGYTF
v_call: TRBV6-4; cdr3_length: 14; cdr3_aa: CASSGGAGANVLTF
v_call: TRBV9; cdr3_length: 14; cdr3_aa: CASSPSTGPNEQYF
v_call: TRBV6-5; cdr3_length: 14; cdr3_aa: CASSYKGVGYEQYF
v_call: TRBV27; cdr3_length: 14; cdr3_aa: CASSWDRSSYEQYF
v_call: TRBV7-2; cdr3_length: 15; cdr3_aa: CAGSLRTGSQETQYF
v_call: TRBV5-4; cdr3_length: 17; cdr3_aa: CASSFPWQESSYDEQFF
v_call: TRBV10-2; cdr3_length: 12; cdr3_aa: CASGATQETQYF
v_call: TRBV7-8; cdr3_length: 15; cdr3_aa: CASSLASREGTIQYF
v_call: TRBV12-3/TRBV12-4; cdr3_length: 12; cdr3_aa: CASSFPYNEQFF